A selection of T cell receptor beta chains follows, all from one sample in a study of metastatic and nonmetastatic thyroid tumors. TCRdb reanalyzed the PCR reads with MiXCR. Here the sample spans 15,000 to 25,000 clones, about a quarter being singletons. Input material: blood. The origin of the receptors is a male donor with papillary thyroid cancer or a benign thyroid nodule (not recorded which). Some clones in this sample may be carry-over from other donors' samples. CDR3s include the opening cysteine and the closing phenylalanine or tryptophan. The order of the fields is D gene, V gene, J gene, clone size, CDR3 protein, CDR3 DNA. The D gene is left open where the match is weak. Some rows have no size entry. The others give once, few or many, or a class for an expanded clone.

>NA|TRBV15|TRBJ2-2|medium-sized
CATSRGPGELFF
TGTGCCACCAGCAGGGGGCCCGGGGAGCTGTTTTTT
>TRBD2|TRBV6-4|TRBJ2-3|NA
CASSDSSGGATDTQYF
TGTGCCAGCAGTGACTCTAGCGGGGGGGCCACAGATACGCAGTATTTT
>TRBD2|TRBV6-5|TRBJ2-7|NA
CASSYLAGGTGEQYF
TGTGCCAGCAGTTACCTGGCCGGGGGGACGGGCGAGCAGTACTTC
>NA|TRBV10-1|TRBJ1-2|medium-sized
CASSPGPTYGYTF
TGCGCCAGCAGTCCGGGTCCTACCTATGGCTACACCTTC
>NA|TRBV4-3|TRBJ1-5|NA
CASSQAFSGVARQRVHF
TGCGCCAGCAGCCAAGCATTCTCGGGGGTCGCGAGGCAGCGGGTGCATTTT
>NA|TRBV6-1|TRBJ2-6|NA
CASSESSRGSGSNVLTF
TGTGCCAGCAGTGAAAGTTCTCGAGGGTCCGGGTCCAACGTCCTGACTTTC
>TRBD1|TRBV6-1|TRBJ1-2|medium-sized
CASSRRQGTNYGYTF
TGTGCCAGCAGTCGTCGACAGGGTACCAACTATGGCTACACCTTC
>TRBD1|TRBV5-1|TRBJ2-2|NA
CASSFRSQGAGELFF
TGCGCCAGCAGCTTTAGATCGCAGGGGGCCGGGGAGCTGTTTTTT
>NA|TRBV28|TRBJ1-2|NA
CASSVQGPYGYTF
TGTGCCAGCAGTGTACAGGGTCCCTATGGCTACACCTTC
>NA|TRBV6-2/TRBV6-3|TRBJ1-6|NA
CASNIGARYNSPLHF
TGTGCCAGCAATATAGGGGCGAGATACAATTCACCCCTCCACTTT
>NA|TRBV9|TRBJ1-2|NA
CASSVAGRGFDGYTF
TGTGCCAGCAGCGTAGCAGGCAGGGGATTTGATGGCTACACCTTC
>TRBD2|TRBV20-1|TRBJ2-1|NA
CSARAPSGDWNEQFF
TGCAGTGCTAGGGCACCTAGCGGGGATTGGAATGAGCAGTTCTTC
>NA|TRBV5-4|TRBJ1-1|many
CASSSDLGQPEAFF
TGTGCCAGCAGCTCCGATCTTGGACAGCCTGAAGCTTTCTTT
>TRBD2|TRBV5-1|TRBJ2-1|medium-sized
CASSPLAGGFLEQFF
TGCGCCAGCAGCCCACTAGCGGGAGGTTTTCTTGAGCAGTTCTTC
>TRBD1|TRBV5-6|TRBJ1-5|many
CASSLFSGGAYNQPQHF
TGTGCCAGCAGCTTGTTTTCAGGGGGTGCGTACAATCAGCCCCAGCATTTT
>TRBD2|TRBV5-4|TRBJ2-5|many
CASSLETSGGTNQETQYF
TGTGCCAGCAGCTTGGAGACTAGCGGGGGGACAAACCAAGAGACCCAGTACTTC
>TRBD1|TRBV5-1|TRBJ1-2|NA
CASSSPGQGNGYTF
TGCGCCAGCAGCTCACCGGGACAGGGGAATGGCTACACCTTC
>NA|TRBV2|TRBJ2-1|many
CASSDIPLGTYNEQFF
TGTGCCAGCAGTGATATCCCCCTTGGTACATACAATGAGCAGTTCTTC
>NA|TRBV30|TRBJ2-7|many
CAWRNAQRIYEQYF
TGTGCCTGGAGGAATGCCCAGAGGATCTACGAGCAGTACTTC
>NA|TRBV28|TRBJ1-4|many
CASSKKYSTNEKLFF
TGTGCCAGCAGTAAGAAATACTCAACTAATGAAAAACTGTTTTTT
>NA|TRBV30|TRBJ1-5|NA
CAWSVSGGSQPQHF
TGTGCCTGGAGTGTATCGGGTGGATCTCAGCCCCAGCATTTT
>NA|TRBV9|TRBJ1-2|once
CASSVGDTSYGYNF
TGTGCCAGCAGCGTAGGGGACACAAGTTATGGATACAACTTC
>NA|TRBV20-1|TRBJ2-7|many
CSASSGTGNYEQCF
TGCAGTGCTAGTAGCGGGACAGGGAACTACGAGCAGTGCTTC
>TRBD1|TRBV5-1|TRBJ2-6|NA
CASSLTGAAFVLTF
TGCGCCAGCAGCTTGACAGGGGCTGCGTTCGTCCTGACTTTC
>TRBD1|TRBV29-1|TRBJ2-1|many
CSVEPGQGAVYEQFF
TGCAGCGTTGAACCGGGACAGGGGGCGGTTTATGAGCAGTTCTTC
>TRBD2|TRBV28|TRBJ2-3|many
CASSLPLSGGRTDTQYF
TGTGCCAGCAGTTTGCCCCTTAGCGGGGGCCGCACAGATACGCAGTATTTT